Below, 27 T cell receptor beta chains from the same sample are listed, as sequenced in a study of T cell repertoires in aging, cancer and after chemotherapy. The template was genomic DNA from peripheral blood, not RNA. Rearranged V-D-J TRB sequences were amplified with a mixed TRB-A/B primer pool. TCRdb reprocessed the multiplex PCR reads with MiXCR, giving one entry per CDR3 protein. In the table there are about 15,000 distinct CDR3 sequences, 50% of which are singletons. The sample taken for sequencing was blood. Receptor source: a human donor in good health.

The chain carries TRBV5-4 and TRBJ2-4; tentative D call: TRBD1 (6 bases). V dropped 2 bases and J dropped 6 bases, with 9 bases sitting between them. The germline V gene encodes CDR1 SGHNT and CDR2 YYREEE (reference sequence). This CDR3 contains 13 residues. This CDR3 reads CASSFYRVNIQYF. DNA of the CDR3: TGTGCCAGCAGCTTTTACAGGGTAAACATTCAGTACTTC.

This clonotype was seen a few times. The chain recombines TRBV6-1 with TRBJ2-3, with TRBD1 identical over 12 bases. The germline V gene encodes CDR1 MNHNS and CDR2 SASEGT. The CDR3 contains 15 residues. V dropped 11 bases and J dropped 4; count of bases not matched to a gene: 10. The DNA for the CDR3 is TGTGCCGGGTCAAGGGGACAGGGGGCGCCAGATACGCAGTATTTT. Translated: CAGSRGQGAPDTQYF.

The chain joins TRBV6-5 to TRBJ2-7, with D perhaps matching TRBD1 (5 bases). Germline-derived CDR1 and CDR2 are MNHEY and SVGAGI. The ends were cut back, 5 bases at V and 6 bases at J, with 14 bases in the middle. The CDR3 is made up of 13 amino acids. CDR3: CASSEADRSEQYF. The CDR3 nucleotides are TGTGCCAGCAGTGAGGCAGACAGAAGCGAGCAGTACTTC.

This clonotype is a singleton in its sample. The V gene is TRBV12-3 or TRBV12-4, the J gene TRBJ1-1, with a possible D match to TRBD1 (6 bases). Trimming removed 4 bases from V and 11 bases from J, with 14 bases in between. The CDR3 totals 12 residues. The CDR3 DNA follows: TGTGCCAGCAGTTGGGGGGGGCACGCGGCTTTCTTT. It translates to CASSWGGHAAFF.

This chain links TRBV18 with TRBJ2-7, with unresolved D. The CDR3 totals 19 residues. Trimming pared 2 bases from V and 4 bases from J, leaving 27 bases between. Germline V gene lookup returns CDR1 KGHSH and CDR2 LQKENI. This CDR3 reads CASSPNVGLRDTGLYEQYF. The DNA of the CDR3 is TGTGCCAGCTCACCAAACGTTGGGCTCCGTGACACCGGATTATACGAGCAGTACTTC. The full variable domain, completed using reference TRBV18 and TRBJ2-7, is NAGVMQNPRHLVRRRGQEARLRCSPMKGHSHVYWYRQLPEEGLKFMVYLQKENIIDESGMPKERFSAEFPKEGPSILRIQQVVRGDSAAYFCASSPNVGLRDTGLYEQYFGPGTRLTVT.

This rearrangement joins TRBV19 to TRBJ1-1; no clear D gene. Between the trimmed V and J ends, which lost 7 bases and 3 bases, there was a span of 15 bases. CDR1 and CDR2 (germline): LNHDA, SQIVND (reference sequence). The length of the CDR3 is 14 residues. Here the CDR3 DNA reads TGTGCCAGTACCCCAGCCCAGAGGGACACTGAAGCTTTCTTT. Protein product: CASTPAQRDTEAFF.

This clonotype came up a few times. This rearrangement joins TRBV19 to TRBJ2-3; unclear D gene. The V end lost 5 bases, the J end lost 7 bases, and 13 bases lay between the germline ends. Germline-derived CDR1 and CDR2 are LNHDA and SQIVND (reference sequence). The CDR3 consists of 13 residues. The CDR3 spells CASSEWGLNTQYF. As DNA, the CDR3 is TGTGCCAGTAGTGAGTGGGGTTTGAATACGCAGTATTTT.

This clonotype appeared a few times. V usage is TRBV19 and J usage is TRBJ2-2; D unresolved. The CDR3 has 13 residues. Trimming left V 3 bases short and J 8 bases short, with 10 bases between. From germline, CDR1 is LNHDA and CDR2 SQIVND (reference sequence). The CDR3 spells CASSIPPKGELFF. In nucleotides, the CDR3 is TGTGCCAGTAGTATTCCCCCCAAAGGGGAGCTGTTTTTT.

The V and J genes are TRBV19 and TRBJ2-3; unclear D gene. Germline V CDR1 and CDR2: LNHDA, SQIVND (reference sequence). This CDR3 has 14 amino acids. The ends were cut back, 4 bases at V and 1 base at J, with 9 bases in the middle. CDR3 sequence: CASSTRGRTDTQYF. CDR3 DNA sequence: TGTGCCAGTAGTACCCGCGGACGCACAGATACGCAGTATTTT. Using reference TRBV19 and TRBJ2-3 for the parts outside the CDR3, the full variable domain is DGGITQSPKYLFRKEGQNVTLSCEQNLNHDAMYWYRQDPGQGLRLIYYSQIVNDFQKGDIAEGYSVSREKKESFPLTVTSAQKNPTAFYLCASSTRGRTDTQYFGPGTRLTVL.

The DNA for the CDR3 is TGTGCCAGCTCACCCGCCTTAGAGACCCAGTACTTC. This encodes CASSPALETQYF. V usage is TRBV18 and J usage is TRBJ2-5; D uncertain. Trimming stripped 3 bases from V and 4 bases from J, with 6 bases between. Germline V CDR1 and CDR2: KGHSH, LQKENI. CDR3 length: 12 residues.

A single count supports this clonotype. This chain uses TRBV18 with TRBJ1-6; the match to TRBD1 covers 10 bases. Trimming took 1 base from V and 10 from J; bases not matched to a gene: 10. Germline values: CDR1 KGHSH, CDR2 LQKENI. The CDR3 extends over 17 amino acids. DNA of the CDR3: TGTGCCAGCTCACCACTGACAGGGGGCGAGGGCGGATCACCCCTCCACTTT. Encoded protein: CASSPLTGGEGGSPLHF.

The chain combines TRBV6-5 with TRBJ2-4; 7 positions match TRBD1. J was trimmed by 8 bases and V by 0 bases; bases with no gene match: 7. Germline CDR1 reads MNHEY; CDR2 reads SVGAGI. This CDR3 is built from 15 residues. This CDR3 reads CASSYSVTGTDIQYF. As DNA, the CDR3 is TGTGCCAGCAGTTACTCAGTGACAGGGACGGACATTCAGTACTTC.

The V call is TRBV7-6, the J call TRBJ2-2, with a possible D match to TRBD2 (5 bases). CDR1 and CDR2 (germline): SGHVS, FNYEAQ. This CDR3 contains 19 residues. V dropped 0 bases and J dropped 8 bases, with 25 bases sitting between them. The CDR3 spells CASSLAGEYATANSGELFF. The CDR3 DNA reads as TGTGCCAGCAGCTTAGCGGGAGAGTACGCTACGGCCAACTCGGGGGAGCTGTTTTTT.

About this clonotype itself: At one of its ends the junction is not consistent with the germline gene, which may arise from a read error. The chain is built from TRBV6-5 and TRBJ2-2, with 15 nucleotides matching TRBD2. Germline assignment: CDR1 MNHEY and CDR2 SVGAGI. CDR3 size: 18 residues. The CDR3 DNA is TGTGCCAGCAGCTCCGGGACTAGCGGGAGGAAGATCACCGGAGAGCTGTTTTTT. Translating it yields CASSSGTSGRKITGELFF.

This CDR3 reads CASSSGGVENTEAFF. CDR3 sequence (DNA): TGTGCCAGCTCCTCAGGGGGCGTAGAGAACACTGAAGCTTTCTTT. The chain is built from TRBV6-5 and TRBJ1-1; 8 nucleotides agree with TRBD1. The CDR3 length is 15 residues. V was pared by 8 bases and J by 1 base, with 9 bases of the junction left unmatched. CDR1 is MNHEY and CDR2 is SVGAGI in the germline V gene.

The rearrangement links TRBV7-9 to TRBJ2-3; the D is unclear. Per the germline V gene, CDR1 is SEHNR and CDR2 is FQNEAQ (reference sequence). The CDR3 spans 11 residues. V dropped 4 bases and J dropped 3 bases, with 2 bases sitting between them. CDR3 loop: CASSWTDTQYF. The CDR3 nucleotides are TGTGCCAGCAGCTGGACAGATACGCAGTATTTT. Looking up the rest from reference TRBV7-9 and TRBJ2-3 gives the full variable domain: DTGVSQNPRHKITKRGQNVTFRCDPISEHNRLYWYRQTLGQGPEFLTYFQNEAQLEKSRLLSDRFSAERPKGSFSTLEIQRTEQGDSAMYLCASSWTDTQYFGPGTRLTVL.

The chain has TRBV6-1 and TRBJ1-2; weak D call: TRBD1 (5 bases). Trimming left V 5 bases short and J 2 bases short, with 12 bases between. This CDR3 has 14 residues. Germline-derived CDR1 and CDR2 are MNHNS and SASEGT. The CDR3 DNA reads as TGTGCCAGCAGTCCGACAGTGTCGAACTATGGCTACACCTTC. Amino acids: CASSPTVSNYGYTF.

This clonotype was recorded a few times. This chain uses TRBV19 with TRBJ2-7, with D hard to call. The CDR3 covers 10 residues. Trimming left V 7 bases short and J 2 bases short, with 3 bases between. Germline V gene data show CDR1 as LNHDA and CDR2 as SQIVND (reference sequence). In nucleotides, the CDR3 is TGTGCCAGTATCGCCTACGAGCAGTACTTC. Amino acids: CASIAYEQYF.

This clonotype was seen a single time. The genes are TRBV6-1 and TRBJ1-5; no clear D gene. CDR1 and CDR2 from the germline V gene are MNHNS and SASEGT. Trimming took 8 bases from V and 2 from J, leaving 13 bases between them. The length of the CDR3 is 14 residues. CDR3 bases: TGTGCCAGCTCTCAGTGGGGTCGCAATCAGCCCCAGCATTTT. Amino acid sequence: CASSQWGRNQPQHF.

V gene TRBV6-1 combines with J gene TRBJ2-7; 13 bases align to TRBD2. This CDR3 region has 16 residues. The V gene's germline CDR1 is MNHNS and CDR2 SASEGT. The ends lost 4 bases at V and 6 bases at J; junction bases unmatched: 9. The CDR3, as DNA: TGTGCCAGCAGTGGACAGGGACTAGCGGGAAGAAGCGAGCAGTACTTC. Amino acid sequence: CASSGQGLAGRSEQYF.

This clonotype was counted a few times. The rearrangement links TRBV27 to TRBJ2-3; the D is unclear. The V gene's germline CDR1 is MNHEY and CDR2 SMNVEV (reference sequence). The CDR3 has 12 residues. Trimming pared 5 bases from V and 3 bases from J, leaving 6 bases between. CDR3 DNA sequence: TGTGCCAGCAGTCGCCCTACAGATACGCAGTATTTT. Translated: CASSRPTDTQYF.

The rearrangement uses TRBV20-1 and TRBJ2-1, with 7 bases lining up with TRBD2. V dropped 1 base and J dropped 5; count of bases not matched to a gene: 8. The CDR3 runs to 15 residues. CDR1 and CDR2 (germline): DFQATT, SNEGSKA (reference sequence). CDR3 nucleotide sequence: TGCAGTGCTAGAGTTAGCGCTAGCGGTCACAATGAGCAGTTCTTC. Translation gives CSARVSASGHNEQFF.

This clonotype has a handful of counts. J is TRBJ1-2 and V is TRBV12-3 or TRBV12-4; no definite D call. Trimming left V 7 bases short and J 4 bases short, with 16 bases between. The CDR3 spans 14 residues. The CDR3 bases are TGTGCCAGCAAAGGCCCAGCCTCTTCCTATGGCTACACCTTC. Its translation is CASKGPASSYGYTF.

The V and J genes are TRBV11-1 and TRBJ1-1, with D possibly being TRBD1 (6 bases). Looked up from germline, CDR1 is SGHAT and CDR2 is FQDESV (reference sequence). Trimming removed 3 bases at V and 5 bases at J, with 10 bases between. This CDR3 spans 13 amino acids. In DNA form, the CDR3 reads TGTGCCAGCAGCTTTAGGGGGGGGACTGAAGCTTTCTTT. It codes for CASSFRGGTEAFF.

This clonotype showed up just a few times. The chain joins TRBV19 to TRBJ2-4; TRBD1 matches 10 bases. V shed 9 bases and J 8 bases; nucleotides not matched to a gene: 10. Looked up from germline, CDR1 is LNHDA and CDR2 is SQIVND (reference sequence). This CDR3 region has 14 residues. CDR3 in amino acids: CASLPGQGKDIQYF. The CDR3 bases are TGTGCCAGCCTACCGGGACAGGGGAAGGACATTCAGTACTTC.

The rearrangement uses TRBV6-5 and TRBJ2-7; D is unresolved. The CDR3 contains 13 residues. Germline V gene lookup returns CDR1 MNHEY and CDR2 SVGAGI. The germline V and J ends were trimmed by 5 bases and 1 base, with 9 bases remaining between them. CDR3 protein: CASSNGLSYEQYF. The CDR3, as DNA: TGTGCCAGCAGTAACGGGCTATCCTACGAGCAGTACTTC.

This clonotype showed up just a few times. This chain joins TRBV29-1 and TRBJ1-2; tentative D call: TRBD1 (5 bases). Germline CDR1 SQVTM, CDR2 ANQGSEA. V gave up 6 bases and J gave up 5 bases, with 13 bases separating them. This CDR3 has 12 residues. The CDR3 coding sequence is TGCAGCGTCGGGGGAGGCTTTTATGGCTACACCTTC. Protein: CSVGGGFYGYTF.